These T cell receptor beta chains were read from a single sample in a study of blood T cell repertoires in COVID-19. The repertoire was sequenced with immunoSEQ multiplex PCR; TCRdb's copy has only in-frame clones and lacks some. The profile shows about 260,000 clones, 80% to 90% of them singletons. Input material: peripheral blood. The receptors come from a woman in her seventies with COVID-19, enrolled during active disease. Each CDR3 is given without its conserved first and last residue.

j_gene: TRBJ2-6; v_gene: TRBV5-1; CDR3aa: ASSLATISGANVLT
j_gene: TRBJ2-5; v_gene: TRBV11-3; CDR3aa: ASSRRYAGTQY
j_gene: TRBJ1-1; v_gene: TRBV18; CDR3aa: ASSPNGEGKAAF
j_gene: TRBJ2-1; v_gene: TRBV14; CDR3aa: ASSQGSGGYYNEQF
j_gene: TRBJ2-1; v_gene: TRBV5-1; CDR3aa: ASSSSVNNEQF
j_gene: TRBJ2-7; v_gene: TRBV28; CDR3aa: ASSWLAAEQY
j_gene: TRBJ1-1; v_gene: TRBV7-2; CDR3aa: ASSLGGSQNTEAF
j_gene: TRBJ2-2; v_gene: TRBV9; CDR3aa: ASSPLPPGNTGELF
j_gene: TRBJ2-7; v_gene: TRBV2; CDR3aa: ASSGQGYEQY
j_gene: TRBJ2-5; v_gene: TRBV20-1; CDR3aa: SASPGVAGGPLEETQY
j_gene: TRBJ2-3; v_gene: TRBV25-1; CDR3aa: ATSSVTSTDTQY
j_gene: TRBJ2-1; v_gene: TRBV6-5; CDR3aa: ASSYPPGKQF
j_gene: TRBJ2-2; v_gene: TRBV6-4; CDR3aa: ASSKEEGTGELF
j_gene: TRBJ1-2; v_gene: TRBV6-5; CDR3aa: ASSYPDRGGYT
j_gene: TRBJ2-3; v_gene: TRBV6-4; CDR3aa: ASSDTSRAQDTQY
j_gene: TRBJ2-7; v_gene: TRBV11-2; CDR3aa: ASSLDRGSEQY
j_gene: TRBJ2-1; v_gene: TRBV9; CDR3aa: ASSVGGASSYNEQF
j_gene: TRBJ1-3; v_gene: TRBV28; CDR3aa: ASSPPDRVAGNTIY
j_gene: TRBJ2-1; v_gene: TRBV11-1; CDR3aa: ASSSGLGSYNEQF
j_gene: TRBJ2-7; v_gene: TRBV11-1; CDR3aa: ASSQTGTGVHEQY
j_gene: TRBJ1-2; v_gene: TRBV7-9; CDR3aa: ASSLAQSYGYT
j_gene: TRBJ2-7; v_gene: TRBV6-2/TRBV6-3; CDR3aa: ASSSQSLADYSYEQY
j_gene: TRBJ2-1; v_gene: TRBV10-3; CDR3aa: AISTPGQGGNEQF
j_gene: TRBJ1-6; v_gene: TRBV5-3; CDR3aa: ARSAGGGLNSPLH
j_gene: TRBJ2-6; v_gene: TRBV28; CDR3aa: ASSPRSGANVLT
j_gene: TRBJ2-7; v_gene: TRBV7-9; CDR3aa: ASNQGGKKEQY
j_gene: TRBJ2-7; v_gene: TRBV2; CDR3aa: ASRQEGGDSYEQY
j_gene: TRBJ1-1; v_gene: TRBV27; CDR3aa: ASSLGSSNTEAF
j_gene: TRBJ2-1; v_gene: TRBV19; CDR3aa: ASSIGAGGPDNEQF
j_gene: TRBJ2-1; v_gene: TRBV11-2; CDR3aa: ASSLRRVLHNEQF
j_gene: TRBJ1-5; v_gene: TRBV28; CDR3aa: ASSFPQYSNQPQH
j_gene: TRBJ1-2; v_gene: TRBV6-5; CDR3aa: ASSRSKRSDGYT
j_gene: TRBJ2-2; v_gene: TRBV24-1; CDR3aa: ATSDHLISGDTGELF
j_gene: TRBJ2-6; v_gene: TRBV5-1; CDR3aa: ASTGAGANVLT
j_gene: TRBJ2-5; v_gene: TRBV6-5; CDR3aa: ASSSDRGLETQY
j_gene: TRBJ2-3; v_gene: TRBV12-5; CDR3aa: ASGLDFLATDTQY
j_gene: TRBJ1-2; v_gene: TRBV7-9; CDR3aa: ASSTPTGSYT
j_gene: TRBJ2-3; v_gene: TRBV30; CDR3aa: AGGQGNTDTQY
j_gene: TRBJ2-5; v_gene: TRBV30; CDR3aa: AWNPYRAGETQY
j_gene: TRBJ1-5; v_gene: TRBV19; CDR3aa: ASSLTGTGDNQPQH
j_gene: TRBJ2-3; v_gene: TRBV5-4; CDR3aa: ASSSRQSTDTQY
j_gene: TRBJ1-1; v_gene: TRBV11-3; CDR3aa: ASSLGADMNTEAF
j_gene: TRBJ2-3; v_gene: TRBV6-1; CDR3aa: ASSERGRGPDTQY
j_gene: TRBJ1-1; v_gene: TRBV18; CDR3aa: ASSPQRSEAF
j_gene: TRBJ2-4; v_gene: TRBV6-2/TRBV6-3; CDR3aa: ASSFITDRGKNIQY
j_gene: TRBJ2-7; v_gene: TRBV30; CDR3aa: AWSGRQGFHEQY
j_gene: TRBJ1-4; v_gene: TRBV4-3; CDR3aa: ASSLAFNEKLF
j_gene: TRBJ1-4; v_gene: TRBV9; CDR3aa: ASSAPGQGTATNEKLF
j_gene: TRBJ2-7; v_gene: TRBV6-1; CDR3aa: ASSGTGTGFRLYEQY
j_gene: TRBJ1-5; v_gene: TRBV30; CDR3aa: AWEKGQTNQPQH